This T cell receptor beta chain was sequenced during a study of post-analysis software for immune sequencing data. Carried by the TCR beta cDNA libraries were unique molecular identifiers. Each batch of roughly 0.9 to 10 million T cells produced around 460,000 cDNA molecules. MiXCR, run by TCRdb on the PCR reads, gives a single entry per CDR3 protein. The sample includes about 500,000 distinct CDR3 sequences, around 40% of them seen just once. Notes on the study in general: Patients carried a handful of TRBV segments more frequently than controls did, and TRBV5-6, TRBV5-1 and TRBV20-1 were among them. F measure clustering grouped samples strongly by preparation batch. Compared with controls, patients showed significantly lower normalized Chao1 diversity.

After removal of 6 bases from V and 9 bases from J, the junction contained 1 base not matched to a gene. Germline CDR1 reads LGHNT; CDR2 reads FRNRAP. This CDR3 has 11 residues. As for this clonotype: Its antigen remains unidentified.

The sequence was obtained from a girl aged 5 to 17 with multiple sclerosis. This chain links TRBV12-5 with TRBJ2-1; TRBD1 matches at 8 bases. The material sequenced was blood. The CDR3 sequence: CASGTGGEQFF. In DNA, the CDR3 is TGTGCTAGTGGCACAGGGGGTGAGCAGTTCTTC.